The 10 T cell receptor beta chains presented below share a single source sample, sequenced in a study of blood T cell repertoires in COVID-19. Data came from immunoSEQ multiplex PCR; TCRdb stores just in-frame clones and leaves some out. The data contain about 280,000 clones, about 83% of them singletons. The sequencing input was peripheral blood. Receptors were obtained from a woman aged 45-59 years who had recovered from COVID-19.

The rearrangement joins TRBV5-1 to TRBJ2-7; 9 bases map to TRBD1. Germline values: CDR1 SGHRS, CDR2 YFSETQ. Trimming removed 0 bases from V and 6 bases from J; junction bases left unmatched: 7. The CDR3 covers 15 residues. The CDR3 region is CASSLDPGQGSEQYF. The DNA for the CDR3 is TGCGCCAGCAGCTTGGATCCGGGACAGGGCAGCGAGCAGTACTTC. Using reference TRBV5-1 and TRBJ2-7 for the parts outside the CDR3, the full variable domain is KAGVTQTPRYLIKTRGQQVTLSCSPISGHRSVSWYQQTPGQGLQFLFEYFSETQRNKGNFPGRFSGRQFSNSRSEMNVSTLELGDSALYLCASSLDPGQGSEQYFGPGTRLTVT.

This clone was recorded only once. The V and J genes are TRBV4-1 and TRBJ2-3, with TRBD2 matching 12 bases. V shed 2 bases, J shed 1 base, and the junction held 1 base outside the gene matches. Germline V gives CDR1 MGHRA, CDR2 YSYEKL. The CDR3 is 16 amino acids. The DNA of the CDR3 is TGCGCCAGCAGCCAAAGACTAGCGGGGGGCACAGATACGCAGTATTTT. Translation: CASSQRLAGGTDTQYF.

This chain uses TRBV24-1 with TRBJ1-2; D remains unclear. The CDR3 is 12 residues long. Germline CDR1 and CDR2: KGHDR and SFDVKD. V dropped 7 bases and J dropped 6 bases, with 11 bases sitting between them. CDR3 sequence: CATSREGDGYTF. The CDR3 region has the DNA TGTGCCACCAGCCGTGAGGGTGATGGCTACACCTTC.

The genes are TRBV27 and TRBJ1-5; 12 bases fit TRBD1. Looked up from germline, CDR1 is MNHEY and CDR2 is SMNVEV (reference sequence). Trimming at V came to 3 bases and at J to 0 bases, leaving 12 bases not matched to a gene. This CDR3 has 20 amino acids. The CDR3 DNA is TGTGCCAGCAGTTTCTCCGGGACAGGGGGCTGGAGGGGTAGCAATCAGCCCCAGCATTTT. It translates to CASSFSGTGGWRGSNQPQHF.

The chain couples TRBV18 to TRBJ2-2; D unclear. The CDR3 loop spans 12 amino acids. Trimming left V 2 bases short and J 8 bases short, with 6 bases between. Looked up from germline, CDR1 is KGHSH and CDR2 is LQKENI. The chain's CDR3 is CASSPYEGELFF. The CDR3 coding sequence is TGTGCCAGCTCACCATATGAGGGGGAGCTGTTTTTT.

In this sample, this clone turned up many times. The rearrangement joins TRBV4-3 to TRBJ1-1, with unresolved D. Germline-derived CDR1 and CDR2 are LGHNA and YSLEER. V dropped 6 bases and J dropped 1 base, with 12 bases sitting between them. CDR3 length equals 14 residues. CDR3 in amino acids: CASRPGSSNTEAFF. The DNA for the CDR3 is TGCGCCAGCAGGCCCGGGAGTTCGAACACTGAAGCTTTCTTT.

This chain joins TRBV6-5 and TRBJ2-3; D not resolved. CDR3 size: 14 residues. The germline V and J ends were trimmed by 11 bases and 0 bases, with 15 bases remaining between them. The germline gives CDR1 MNHEY, CDR2 SVGAGI. The CDR3 nucleotides read TGTGCCGCCGCCGAAGCGACCAGCACAGATACGCAGTATTTT. It codes for CAAAEATSTDTQYF.

The CDR3 sequence is CASSWGLAGGQETQYF. CDR3 bases: TGCGCCAGCAGCTGGGGACTAGCGGGGGGGCAAGAGACCCAGTACTTC. The chain couples TRBV5-1 to TRBJ2-5, with TRBD2 identical over 16 bases. The ends lost 3 bases at V and 2 bases at J; junction bases unmatched: 1. Germline CDR1 is SGHRS and CDR2 is YFSETQ. The CDR3 covers 16 residues. Supplemented by reference TRBV5-1 and TRBJ2-5, the full variable domain reads KAGVTQTPRYLIKTRGQQVTLSCSPISGHRSVSWYQQTPGQGLQFLFEYFSETQRNKGNFPGRFSGRQFSNSRSEMNVSTLELGDSALYLCASSWGLAGGQETQYFGPGTRLLVL.

The chain employs TRBV27 and TRBJ1-5; D gene ambiguous. The V end was cut by 6 bases, the J end by 1 base, with 16 bases between. This CDR3 is 16 amino acids long. Per the germline V gene, CDR1 is MNHEY and CDR2 is SMNVEV (reference sequence). Here the CDR3 reads CASSLFGTESNQPQHF. CDR3 sequence (DNA): TGTGCCAGCAGCCTCTTTGGTACGGAGAGCAATCAGCCCCAGCATTTT.

J is TRBJ2-3 and V is TRBV9, with 7 bases matching TRBD2. V gave up 5 bases and J gave up 2 bases; unmatched junction bases: 5. This CDR3 is built from 14 residues. CDR1 is SGDLS, CDR2 YYNGEE, per germline. CDR3 in amino acids: CASRGRGTTDTQYF. The CDR3 coding sequence is TGTGCCAGCAGGGGGCGGGGGACCACAGATACGCAGTATTTT.